This TCR beta chain derives from a study of graft-versus-host responses after intestinal transplantation. Study results and caveats: The recipient marrow held GvH clones, and some of them showed up first in ileum or blood. Allografts from individuals with graft-donor T cell macrochimerism displayed high graft-versus-host to host-versus-graft clonal ratios.

Sequencing used immunoSEQ multiplex PCR; TCRdb keeps in-frame clones, though not all of them. The sample shows some 7,000 clones, under 40% of them seen only once. This clone has only a few counts. Source: alloreactive CD4+ T cells from a mixed lymphocyte reaction culture, taken before transplantation. Subset defined: CFSE-low proliferating T cells sorted from roughly six-day pre-transplant mixed lymphocyte reaction (GvH or HvG direction). The sequence came from a human patient who was an organ donor for intestinal transplantation.

The DNA of the CDR3 is TGTGCCATCAGTGAGTCGACCACGACATACACCTTC. Translating it yields CAISESTTTYTF. The V gene is TRBV10-3, the J gene TRBJ1-2; D unclear. The CDR3 loop spans 12 amino acids. Trimming stripped 0 bases from V and 11 bases from J, with 10 bases between. Germline CDR1 and CDR2: ENHRY and SYGVKD.